This is a list of T cell receptor beta chains from one sample in a study of blood T cell repertoires in COVID-19. Profiling relied on immunoSEQ multiplex PCR, and the TCRdb table lists in-frame clones only, not all of them. Of about 160,000 clones in the sample, more than 75% were seen once. The specimen was peripheral blood. The source is an elderly man with acute or convalescent COVID-19. Each CDR3 is given with its conserved first and last residue. D genes are given only for firm matches. Part of the rows lack a size; the others show once, few, many or a class for expanded clones.

CDR3nt,CDR3aa,abundance,v_gene,d_gene,j_gene,len
TGTGCCAGCAGCCCCGGACAGAATAGCAATCAGCCCCAGCATTTT,CASSPGQNSNQPQHF,.,TRBV7-6,.,TRBJ1-5,15
TGTGCCAGCAGCCGCGAGCTAACTAGCGGGAGCTACGAGCAGTACTTC,CASSRELTSGSYEQYF,.,TRBV3-1/TRBV3-2,TRBD2,TRBJ2-7,16
TGTGCCAGCTCACCCGACACCGGGGAGCTGTTTTTT,CASSPDTGELFF,.,TRBV18,.,TRBJ2-2,12
TGTGCCAGCAGCCGAGGACAGGTGAATAATTCACCCCTCCACTTT,CASSRGQVNNSPLHF,.,TRBV14,TRBD1,TRBJ1-6,15
TGCAGTGCTAGTCAAGCGGGGGGGCTAAAGACCCAGTACTTC,CSASQAGGLKTQYF,.,TRBV20-1,TRBD2,TRBJ2-5,14
TGCGCCAGCAGCGGGGGACTAGAGGGTGAGCAGTTCTTC,CASSGGLEGEQFF,.,TRBV5-1,TRBD2,TRBJ2-1,13
TGTGCCAGCTTCCCTAACCGGGACAGGGTAGCAGATACGCAGTATTTT,CASFPNRDRVADTQYF,.,TRBV2,TRBD1,TRBJ2-3,16
TGTGCCAGCAGGGAATCCGACAGGGGGCATCAGCCCCAGCATTTT,CASRESDRGHQPQHF,.,TRBV27,TRBD1,TRBJ1-5,15
TGTGCCAGCAGTTTAGTACAGAACTATGGCTACACCTTC,CASSLVQNYGYTF,.,TRBV28,.,TRBJ1-2,13
TGCGCCAGCAGCCACTCGTCCGTAGCCAAAAACATTCAGTACTTC,CASSHSSVAKNIQYF,.,TRBV4-1,.,TRBJ2-4,15
TGTGCCAGCAAGACTAGCGGGACTTCCGGGGAGCTGTTTTTT,CASKTSGTSGELFF,.,TRBV19,TRBD2,TRBJ2-2,14
TGTGCCAGCTGCGGGACCCTCAATGAAAAACTGTTTTTT,CASCGTLNEKLFF,.,TRBV18,.,TRBJ1-4,13
TGTGCCACCCGGACTAGCGGGACCTTCACAGATACGCAGTATTTT,CATRTSGTFTDTQYF,.,TRBV19,TRBD2,TRBJ2-3,15
TGTGCCAGCAAACCCCGTTTCCGGGGGGCAGAGACCCAGTACTTC,CASKPRFRGAETQYF,.,TRBV28,.,TRBJ2-5,15
TGTGCCAGCAGCTCCGGACTAGCGGGCAACAATGAGCAGTTCTTC,CASSSGLAGNNEQFF,.,TRBV7-3,TRBD2,TRBJ2-1,15
TGTGCCAGCAGTGCATCGGAGGGCTATGGCTACACCTTC,CASSASEGYGYTF,.,TRBV2,.,TRBJ1-2,13
TGCGCCAGCAGCCAAGGCAGTTCCTACGAGCAGTACTTC,CASSQGSSYEQYF,once,TRBV4-1,.,TRBJ2-7,13
TGCGCCAGCAGCGTGGACAGGGGTGGAAACACCATATATTTT,CASSVDRGGNTIYF,.,TRBV5-1,TRBD1,TRBJ1-3,14
TGTGCCAGCAGCGTAGGAAGTCTAGCGGGAGGGAAGGATACGCAGTATTTT,CASSVGSLAGGKDTQYF,.,TRBV9,TRBD2,TRBJ2-3,17
TGTGCCAGCAGCCCACAGGGATACCATGGCTACACCTTC,CASSPQGYHGYTF,.,TRBV7-9,.,TRBJ1-2,13
TGTGCCAGCAGCTACCTAGGCGGGGCCAAAAACATTCAGTACTTC,CASSYLGGAKNIQYF,.,TRBV7-2,.,TRBJ2-4,15
TGTGCCAGCAGCTTCGGGACTAGCGGCTACGAGCAGTACTTC,CASSFGTSGYEQYF,.,TRBV7-6,TRBD2,TRBJ2-7,14
TGTGCCAGCAGCGCCCGGACAGCGAACACTGAAGCTTTCTTT,CASSARTANTEAFF,once,TRBV9,.,TRBJ1-1,14
TGTGCCAGCAGCCCAGACGTAGGGACAGGGAAGGATTCACCCCTCCACTTT,CASSPDVGTGKDSPLHF,.,TRBV9,TRBD1,TRBJ1-6,17
TGTGCCAGCAGCTTAGATCAGGGCCCCTACGAGCAGTACTTC,CASSLDQGPYEQYF,.,TRBV7-9,.,TRBJ2-7,14
TGTGCCAGCAGCTTAGATTGGCAGGGCCAGGGCTACACCTTC,CASSLDWQGQGYTF,.,TRBV11-2,.,TRBJ1-2,14
TGTGCCAGCAGCTTAGGCCAGTTTGGGACACTCCACTTT,CASSLGQFGTLHF,.,TRBV7-8,.,TRBJ1-6,13
TGTGCCAGCAGTTCCGTCCTGGGCAGAAACTACAATGAGCAGTTCTTC,CASSSVLGRNYNEQFF,once,TRBV6-5,.,TRBJ2-1,16